A selection of T cell receptor beta chains follows, all from one sample in a study of cytomegalovirus exposure and HLA in healthy donors. Only in-frame clones appear in the TCRdb table, and some are missing; sequencing was by immunoSEQ multiplex PCR. The sample has some 200,000 clones; the top ten hold 0.79%. The sequencing input was PBMCs. These TCRs come from a woman aged 18-29 years in good health and CMV-seropositive. Both conserved end residues are part of each CDR3. Each record gives: V gene, D gene, J gene, CDR3 length, CDR3 DNA, CDR3 protein. The D gene is left open where the match is weak.

V: TRBV5-4; D: TRBD1; J: TRBJ1-4; length: 18; DNA: TGTGCCAGCAGCTTATCACAGGGGGCCGTTGCAACTAATGAAAAACTGTTTTTT; CDR3: CASSLSQGAVATNEKLFF
V: TRBV9; D: TRBD1; J: TRBJ1-1; length: 15; DNA: TGTGCCAGCAGCGGGCGACAGGGAGTGATCACTGAAGCTTTCTTT; CDR3: CASSGRQGVITEAFF
V: TRBV29-1; D: TRBD2; J: TRBJ2-1; length: 16; DNA: TGCAGCGTTGAAAAACCCCTAGCGGGATGGGACAATGAGCAGTTCTTC; CDR3: CSVEKPLAGWDNEQFF
V: TRBV30; D: TRBD2; J: TRBJ2-5; length: 13; DNA: TGTGCCTGGTACGGGAGGAGTGGAGAGACCCAGTACTTC; CDR3: CAWYGRSGETQYF
V: TRBV28; D: .; J: TRBJ1-3; length: 15; DNA: TGTGCCAGCACTTTAGGGGGGAACTCTGGAAACACCATATATTTT; CDR3: CASTLGGNSGNTIYF
V: TRBV5-3; D: .; J: TRBJ1-1; length: 16; DNA: TGTGCCAGAAGCTTGGAGACGGCAGGGCCGAACACTGAAGCTTTCTTT; CDR3: CARSLETAGPNTEAFF
V: TRBV28; D: .; J: TRBJ1-5; length: 15; DNA: TGTGCCAGCAGTTTCATAAGGGGACTCAATCAGCCCCAGCATTTT; CDR3: CASSFIRGLNQPQHF
V: TRBV11-3; D: TRBD2; J: TRBJ2-7; length: 15; DNA: TGTGCCAGCAGCTATGGGGCTAGCGGGGACTACGAGCAGTACTTC; CDR3: CASSYGASGDYEQYF
V: TRBV27; D: .; J: TRBJ2-7; length: 14; DNA: TGTGCCAGCGCCGATCTGGCAGTCATGTACGAGCAGTACTTC; CDR3: CASADLAVMYEQYF
V: TRBV6-1; D: .; J: TRBJ1-2; length: 17; DNA: TGTGCCAGCAGGGAATCTCAAGTGCTGAGAGTCGGGTATGGCTACACCTTC; CDR3: CASRESQVLRVGYGYTF
V: TRBV18; D: .; J: TRBJ1-3; length: 15; DNA: TGTGCCAGCTCACCTTCCTCCACGGCTGGAAACACCATATATTTT; CDR3: CASSPSSTAGNTIYF
V: TRBV5-1; D: .; J: TRBJ2-1; length: 15; DNA: TGCGCCAGCAGCCTGACTACGGGAGCGGTAAATGAGCAGTTCTTC; CDR3: CASSLTTGAVNEQFF
V: TRBV5-4; D: TRBD1; J: TRBJ2-5; length: 14; DNA: TGTGCCAGCAGCTTGTCACAGGGGGAAGAGACCCAGTACTTC; CDR3: CASSLSQGEETQYF
V: TRBV27; D: TRBD1; J: TRBJ2-4; length: 16; DNA: TGTGCCAGCAGTCGACTTGACAGGGGAGCCAAAAACATTCAGTACTTC; CDR3: CASSRLDRGAKNIQYF
V: TRBV30; D: .; J: TRBJ2-2; length: 12; DNA: TGTGCCTGGACAGGGAACACCGGGGAGCTGTTTTTT; CDR3: CAWTGNTGELFF
V: TRBV5-5; D: .; J: TRBJ2-6; length: 15; DNA: TGTGCCAGCAATTCTATTAGCTCTGGGGCCAACGTCCTGACTTTC; CDR3: CASNSISSGANVLTF
V: TRBV19; D: TRBD2; J: TRBJ2-1; length: 15; DNA: TGTGCCAGTAGTAAGGGGACTAGCGAGTACAATGAGCAGTTCTTC; CDR3: CASSKGTSEYNEQFF
V: TRBV5-1; D: .; J: TRBJ1-1; length: 15; DNA: TGCGCCAGCAGCTTGGTTGCAGGTTCTAACACTGAAGCTTTCTTT; CDR3: CASSLVAGSNTEAFF
V: TRBV2; D: .; J: TRBJ1-4; length: 13; DNA: TGTGCCAGTACAGGGTTTGTGAGTGAAAAACTGTTTTTT; CDR3: CASTGFVSEKLFF
V: TRBV13; D: .; J: TRBJ2-5; length: 14; DNA: TGTGCCAGCAGCTTATTGGGGGCGCATGAGACCCAGTACTTC; CDR3: CASSLLGAHETQYF
V: TRBV9; D: .; J: TRBJ2-7; length: 13; DNA: TGTGCCAGCAGCGTGTCCTTCCCCTACGAGCAGTACTTC; CDR3: CASSVSFPYEQYF
V: TRBV9; D: .; J: TRBJ2-7; length: 15; DNA: TGTGCCAGCAGCGTAGGTGTAGACTCAATCTACGAGCAGTACTTC; CDR3: CASSVGVDSIYEQYF
V: TRBV2; D: .; J: TRBJ2-3; length: 12; DNA: TGTGCCAGCAGACTGAGCACAGATACGCAGTATTTT; CDR3: CASRLSTDTQYF
V: TRBV10-3; D: TRBD2; J: TRBJ2-1; length: 15; DNA: TGTGCCATCAGTGATGGGACTAGCGCCCCCGATGAGCAGTTCTTC; CDR3: CAISDGTSAPDEQFF
V: TRBV7-2; D: .; J: TRBJ2-2; length: 12; DNA: TGTGCCAGCAGTCCCAGATCCGGGGAGCTGTTTTTT; CDR3: CASSPRSGELFF
V: TRBV7-9; D: .; J: TRBJ2-7; length: 15; DNA: TGTGCCAGCAGCTTAGCAGCGGCACGGGAGTGGGAGCAGTACTTC; CDR3: CASSLAAAREWEQYF
V: TRBV4-2; D: TRBD1; J: TRBJ2-1; length: 16; DNA: TGTGCCAGCAGCCGTAAAGACAGGGGGGCCGGGGATGAGCAGTTCTTC; CDR3: CASSRKDRGAGDEQFF
V: TRBV7-2; D: .; J: TRBJ1-6; length: 14; DNA: TGTGCCAGCAGTTGGACAGACCTTAATTCACCCCTCCACTTT; CDR3: CASSWTDLNSPLHF
V: TRBV11-2; D: TRBD2; J: TRBJ2-1; length: 15; DNA: TGTGCCAGCATCCCTATAGCGGGGATCTACAATGAGCAGTTCTTC; CDR3: CASIPIAGIYNEQFF
V: TRBV2; D: .; J: TRBJ2-4; length: 14; DNA: TGTGCCAGCAGGCGGGACCTAGCCAAAAACATTCAGTACTTC; CDR3: CASRRDLAKNIQYF
V: TRBV19; D: .; J: TRBJ1-2; length: 15; DNA: TGTGCCAGTAGTATAGATGGATCAGGGAACTATGGCTACACCTTC; CDR3: CASSIDGSGNYGYTF
V: TRBV11-3; D: .; J: TRBJ1-1; length: 15; DNA: TGTGCCAGCAGCTTAGATCCTTCTATACACACTGAAGCTTTCTTT; CDR3: CASSLDPSIHTEAFF
V: TRBV28; D: .; J: TRBJ1-1; length: 12; DNA: TGTGCCAGCAGGGGGGGGATCACTGAAGCTTTCTTT; CDR3: CASRGGITEAFF
V: TRBV10-3; D: .; J: TRBJ1-6; length: 14; DNA: TGTGCCATCAGCAGGGGCACCTATAATTCACCCCTCCACTTT; CDR3: CAISRGTYNSPLHF
V: TRBV7-3; D: TRBD1; J: TRBJ1-6; length: 16; DNA: TGTGCCAGCAGCTTATTGGGACAGGGACTAAATTCACCCCTCCACTTT; CDR3: CASSLLGQGLNSPLHF
V: TRBV18; D: TRBD1; J: TRBJ2-1; length: 13; DNA: TGTGCCAGCTCACAGGACAGGGGTGATGAGCAGTTCTTC; CDR3: CASSQDRGDEQFF
V: TRBV7-2; D: TRBD1; J: TRBJ2-7; length: 15; DNA: TGTGCCAGCAGCTCCAGGACAGGGACGAACTACGAGCAGTACTTC; CDR3: CASSSRTGTNYEQYF
V: TRBV12-1; D: .; J: TRBJ1-2; length: 13; DNA: TGTGCCAGCAGCTTTGGCGGACAGCGAGGCTACACCTTC; CDR3: CASSFGGQRGYTF